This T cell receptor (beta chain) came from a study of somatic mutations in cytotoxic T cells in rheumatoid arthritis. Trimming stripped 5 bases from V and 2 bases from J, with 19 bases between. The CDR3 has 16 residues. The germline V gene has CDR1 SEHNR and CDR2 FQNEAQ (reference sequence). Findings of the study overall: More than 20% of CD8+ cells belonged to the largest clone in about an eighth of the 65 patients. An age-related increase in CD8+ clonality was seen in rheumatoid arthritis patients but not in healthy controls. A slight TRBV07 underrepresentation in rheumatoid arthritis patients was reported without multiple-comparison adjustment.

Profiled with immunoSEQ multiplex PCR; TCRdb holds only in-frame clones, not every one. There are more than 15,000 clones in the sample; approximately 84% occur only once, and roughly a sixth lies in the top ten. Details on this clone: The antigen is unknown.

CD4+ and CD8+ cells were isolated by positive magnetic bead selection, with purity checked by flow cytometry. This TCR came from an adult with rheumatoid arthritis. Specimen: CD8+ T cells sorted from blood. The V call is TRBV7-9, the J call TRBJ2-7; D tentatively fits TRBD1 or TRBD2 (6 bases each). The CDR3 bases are TGTGCCAGCAGCCGTGGGGGCGATCGGGGGACCTACGAGCAGTACTTC. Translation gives CASSRGGDRGTYEQYF.